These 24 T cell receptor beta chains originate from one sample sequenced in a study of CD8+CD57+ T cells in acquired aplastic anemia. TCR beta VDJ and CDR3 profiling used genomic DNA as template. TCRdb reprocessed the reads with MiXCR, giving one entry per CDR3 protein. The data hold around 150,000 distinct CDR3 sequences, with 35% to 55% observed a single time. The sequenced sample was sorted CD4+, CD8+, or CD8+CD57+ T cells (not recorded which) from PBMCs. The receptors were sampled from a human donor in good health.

CDR3 sequence: CASSEARGGTEAFF. CDR3 DNA sequence: TGTGCCAGCAGTGAAGCGCGCGGGGGCACTGAAGCTTTCTTT. The chain joins TRBV2 to TRBJ1-1, with D possibly TRBD1 on 5 matching bases. Germline lookup yields CDR1 SNHLY and CDR2 FYNNEI. The ends were cut back, 0 bases at V and 4 bases at J, with 9 bases in the middle. CDR3 size: 14 residues.

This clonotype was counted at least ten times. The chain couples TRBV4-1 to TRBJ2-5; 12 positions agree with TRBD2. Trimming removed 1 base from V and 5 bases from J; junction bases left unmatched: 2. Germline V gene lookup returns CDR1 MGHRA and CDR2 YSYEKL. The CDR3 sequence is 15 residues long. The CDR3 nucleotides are TGCGCCAGCAGCCAAGGACTAGCGGGAGTGGAGACCCAGTACTTC. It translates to CASSQGLAGVETQYF.

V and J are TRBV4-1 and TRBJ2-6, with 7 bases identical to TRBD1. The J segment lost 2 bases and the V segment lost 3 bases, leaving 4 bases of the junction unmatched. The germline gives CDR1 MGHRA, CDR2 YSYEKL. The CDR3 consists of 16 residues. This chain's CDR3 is CASSQITGAGANVLTF. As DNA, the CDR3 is TGCGCCAGCAGCCAGATAACAGGGGCTGGGGCCAACGTCCTGACTTTC.

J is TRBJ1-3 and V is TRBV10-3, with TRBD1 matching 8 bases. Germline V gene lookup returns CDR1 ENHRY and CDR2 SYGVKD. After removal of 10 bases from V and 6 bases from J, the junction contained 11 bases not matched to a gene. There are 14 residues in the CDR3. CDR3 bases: TGTGCCAGCATCACAGACAGGGGATCAAACACCATATATTTT. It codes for CASITDRGSNTIYF.

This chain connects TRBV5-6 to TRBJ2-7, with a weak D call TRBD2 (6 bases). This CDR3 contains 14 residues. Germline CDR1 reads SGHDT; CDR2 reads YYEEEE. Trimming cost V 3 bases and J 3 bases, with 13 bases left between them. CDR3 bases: TGTGCCAGCAGCTCGCCGGGAGAAGACTACGAGCAGTACTTC. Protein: CASSSPGEDYEQYF.

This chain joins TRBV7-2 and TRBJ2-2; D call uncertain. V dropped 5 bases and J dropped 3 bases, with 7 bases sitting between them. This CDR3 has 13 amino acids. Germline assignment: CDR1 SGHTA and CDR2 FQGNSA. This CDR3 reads CASSPIDTGELFF. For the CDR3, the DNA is TGTGCCAGCAGCCCGATTGACACCGGGGAGCTGTTTTTT.

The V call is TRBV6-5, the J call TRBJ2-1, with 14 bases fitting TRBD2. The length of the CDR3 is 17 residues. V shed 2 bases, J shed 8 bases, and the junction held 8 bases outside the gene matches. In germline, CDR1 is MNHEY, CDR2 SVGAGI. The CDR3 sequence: CASSYGGLAGASDEQFF. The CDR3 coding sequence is TGTGCCAGCAGTTACGGGGGACTAGCGGGAGCCAGTGATGAGCAGTTCTTC.

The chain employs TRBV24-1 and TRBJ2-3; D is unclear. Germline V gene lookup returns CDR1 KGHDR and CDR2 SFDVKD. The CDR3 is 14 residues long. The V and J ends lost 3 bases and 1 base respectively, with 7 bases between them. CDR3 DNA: TGTGCCACCAGTGATCGGCAGGGCACAGATACGCAGTATTTT. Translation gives CATSDRQGTDTQYF.

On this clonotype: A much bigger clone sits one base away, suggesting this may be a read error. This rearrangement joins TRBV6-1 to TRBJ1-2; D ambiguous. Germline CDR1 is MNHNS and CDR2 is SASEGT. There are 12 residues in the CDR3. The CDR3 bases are TGTGCCTGCAGTGTTGAATATTCTGGCTACACCTTC. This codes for CACSVEYSGYTF.

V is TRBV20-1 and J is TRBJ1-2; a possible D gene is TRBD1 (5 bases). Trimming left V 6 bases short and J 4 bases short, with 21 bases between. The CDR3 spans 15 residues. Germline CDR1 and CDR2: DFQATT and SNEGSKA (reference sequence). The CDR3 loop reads CSAWTSDRGGYGYTF. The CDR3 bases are TGCAGTGCGTGGACCAGTGATCGGGGCGGCTATGGCTACACCTTC.

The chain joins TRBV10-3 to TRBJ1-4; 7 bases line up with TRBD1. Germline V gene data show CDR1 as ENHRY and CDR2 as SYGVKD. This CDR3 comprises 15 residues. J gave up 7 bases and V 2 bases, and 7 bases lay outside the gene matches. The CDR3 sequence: CAISEGTARREKLFF. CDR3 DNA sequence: TGTGCCATCAGTGAGGGGACAGCTAGGCGTGAAAAACTGTTTTTT.

The CDR3 is CASSLVEWTLLAEAFF. The CDR3 bases are TGTGCCAGCAGCTTGGTTGAGTGGACACTTTTGGCTGAAGCTTTCTTT. This rearrangement joins TRBV11-1 to TRBJ1-1, with D perhaps matching TRBD1 (5 bases). Trimming left V 3 bases short and J 6 bases short, with 20 bases between. Per the germline V gene, CDR1 is SGHAT and CDR2 is FQDESV (reference sequence). CDR3 length: 16 amino acids.

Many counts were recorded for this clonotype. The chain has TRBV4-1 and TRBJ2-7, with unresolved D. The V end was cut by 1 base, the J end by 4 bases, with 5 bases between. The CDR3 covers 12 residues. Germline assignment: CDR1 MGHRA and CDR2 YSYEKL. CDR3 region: CASSQVGYEQYF. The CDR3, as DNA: TGCGCCAGCAGCCAAGTTGGGTACGAGCAGTACTTC.

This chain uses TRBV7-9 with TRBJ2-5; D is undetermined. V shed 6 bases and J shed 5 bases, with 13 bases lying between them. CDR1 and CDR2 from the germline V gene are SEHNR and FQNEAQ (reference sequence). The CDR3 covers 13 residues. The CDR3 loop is CASSRPLGETQYF. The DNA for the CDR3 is TGTGCCAGCAGTCGCCCTCTCGGTGAGACCCAGTACTTC.

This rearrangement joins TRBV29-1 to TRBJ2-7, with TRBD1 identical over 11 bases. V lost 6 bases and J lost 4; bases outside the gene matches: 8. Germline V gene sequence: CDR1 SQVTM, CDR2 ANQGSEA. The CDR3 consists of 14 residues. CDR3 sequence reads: CSVVAGTGGYEQYF. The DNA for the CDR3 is TGCAGCGTGGTAGCCGGGACAGGGGGATACGAGCAGTACTTC.

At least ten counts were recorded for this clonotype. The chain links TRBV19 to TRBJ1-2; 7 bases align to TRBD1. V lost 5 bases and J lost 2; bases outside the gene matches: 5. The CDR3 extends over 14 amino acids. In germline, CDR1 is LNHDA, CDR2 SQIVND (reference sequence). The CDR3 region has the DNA TGTGCCAGTAGTTTCCTGACAGGGAACTATGGCTACACCTTC. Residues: CASSFLTGNYGYTF.

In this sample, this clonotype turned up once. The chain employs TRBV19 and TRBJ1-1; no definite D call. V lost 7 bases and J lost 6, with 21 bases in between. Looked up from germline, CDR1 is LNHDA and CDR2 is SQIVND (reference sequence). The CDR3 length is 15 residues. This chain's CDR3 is CASTQATKPSAEAFF. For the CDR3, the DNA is TGTGCCAGTACGCAGGCGACGAAACCGAGCGCTGAAGCTTTCTTT.

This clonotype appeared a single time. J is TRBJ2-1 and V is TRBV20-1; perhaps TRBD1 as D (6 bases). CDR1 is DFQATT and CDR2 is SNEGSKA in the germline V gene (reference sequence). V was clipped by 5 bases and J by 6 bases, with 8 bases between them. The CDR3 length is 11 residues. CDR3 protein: CSAWTVNEQFF. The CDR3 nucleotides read TGCAGTGCTTGGACAGTCAATGAGCAGTTCTTC.

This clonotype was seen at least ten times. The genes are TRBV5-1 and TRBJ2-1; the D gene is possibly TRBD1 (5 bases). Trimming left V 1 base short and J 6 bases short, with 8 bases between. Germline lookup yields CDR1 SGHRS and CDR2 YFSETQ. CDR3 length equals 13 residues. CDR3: CASSLRGLNEQFF. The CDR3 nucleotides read TGCGCCAGCAGCTTGAGGGGTCTCAATGAGCAGTTCTTC.

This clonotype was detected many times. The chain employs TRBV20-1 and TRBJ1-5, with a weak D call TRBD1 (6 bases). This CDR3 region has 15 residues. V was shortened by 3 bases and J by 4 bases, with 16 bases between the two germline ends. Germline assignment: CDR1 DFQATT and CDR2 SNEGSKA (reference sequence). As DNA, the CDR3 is TGCAGTGCTAGCCCCCTGATTACAGGGAATCAGCCCCAGCATTTT. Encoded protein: CSASPLITGNQPQHF.

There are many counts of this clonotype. The CDR3 DNA is TGTGCCAGCAGCTTAGGGTGGGGGGGAACCTACGAGCAGTACTTC. Its translation: CASSLGWGGTYEQYF. The chain links TRBV7-8 to TRBJ2-7; 7 nucleotides line up with TRBD2. The CDR3 spans 15 residues. Trimming at V came to 1 base and at J to 2 bases, leaving 5 bases not matched to a gene. CDR1 and CDR2 from the germline V gene are SGHVS and FQNEAQ.

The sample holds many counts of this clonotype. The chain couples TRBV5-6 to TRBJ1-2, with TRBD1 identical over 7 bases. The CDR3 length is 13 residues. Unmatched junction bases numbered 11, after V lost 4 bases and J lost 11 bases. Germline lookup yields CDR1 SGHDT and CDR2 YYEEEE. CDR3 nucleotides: TGTGCCAGCAGCGCAACTTCCGGGACAGCTTACACCTTC. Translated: CASSATSGTAYTF.

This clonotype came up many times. The DNA for the CDR3 is TGCAGTGCTAGAGATGTGGGAGGGACGAACCAGCCCCAGCATTTT. As protein: CSARDVGGTNQPQHF. The chain combines TRBV20-1 with TRBJ1-5, with D perhaps matching TRBD1 (5 bases). The CDR3 spans 15 residues. CDR1 DFQATT and CDR2 SNEGSKA come from the germline V gene (reference sequence). Trimming pared 0 bases from V and 7 bases from J, leaving 16 bases between.

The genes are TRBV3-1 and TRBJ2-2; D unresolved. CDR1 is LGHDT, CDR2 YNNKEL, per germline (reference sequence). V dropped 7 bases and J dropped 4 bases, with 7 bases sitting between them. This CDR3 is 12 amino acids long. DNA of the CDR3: TGTGCCAGCACCGGTAGCACCGGGGAGCTGTTTTTT. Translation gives CASTGSTGELFF.